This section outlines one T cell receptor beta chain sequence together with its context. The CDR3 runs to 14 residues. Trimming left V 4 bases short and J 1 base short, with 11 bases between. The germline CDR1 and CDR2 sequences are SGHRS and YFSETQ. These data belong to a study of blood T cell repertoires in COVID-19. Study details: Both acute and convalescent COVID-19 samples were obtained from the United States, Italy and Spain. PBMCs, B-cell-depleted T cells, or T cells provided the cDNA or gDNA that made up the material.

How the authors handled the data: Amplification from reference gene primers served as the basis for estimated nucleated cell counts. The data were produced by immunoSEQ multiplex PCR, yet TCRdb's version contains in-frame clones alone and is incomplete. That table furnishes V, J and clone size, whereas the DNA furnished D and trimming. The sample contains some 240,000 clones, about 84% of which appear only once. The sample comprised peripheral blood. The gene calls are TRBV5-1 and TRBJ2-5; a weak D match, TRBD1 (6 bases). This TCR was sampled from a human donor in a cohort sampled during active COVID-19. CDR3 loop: CASSLPTGQETQYF. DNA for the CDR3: TGCGCCAGCAGCCTCCCGACAGGCCAAGAGACCCAGTACTTC.